The 8 T cell receptor beta chains presented below share a single source sample, sequenced in a study of T cell changes during pregnancy in multiple sclerosis. Profiled with immunoSEQ multiplex PCR; TCRdb holds only in-frame clones, not every one. The sample includes some 94,000 clones, roughly 90% of them seen just once. The sequencing here drew on peripheral blood, taken in the first trimester of pregnancy. These receptors came from a female donor with multiple sclerosis, enrolled in a pregnancy study.

The V and J genes are TRBV2 and TRBJ2-7; 7 nucleotides line up with TRBD1. The CDR3 has 14 residues. V shed 7 bases, J shed 0 bases, and the junction held 6 bases outside the gene matches. Germline lookup yields CDR1 SNHLY and CDR2 FYNNEI. This chain's CDR3 is CASKDQGVSYEQYF. CDR3 DNA sequence: TGTGCCAGCAAGGACCAGGGGGTCTCCTACGAGCAGTACTTC.

The chain combines TRBV5-1 with TRBJ1-1, with D uncertain. The germline V and J ends were trimmed by 0 bases and 7 bases, with 7 bases remaining between them. Germline CDR1 SGHRS, CDR2 YFSETQ. The CDR3 has 12 amino acids. The CDR3 region has the DNA TGCGCCAGCAGCTTGGCGGGGAGTGAAGCTTTCTTT. It is translated as CASSLAGSEAFF.

The CDR3 protein is CASSWGGYEQYF. In DNA, the CDR3 is TGTGCCAGCAGCTGGGGAGGCTACGAGCAGTACTTC. The gene calls are TRBV7-9 and TRBJ2-7, with D tentatively TRBD2 (6 bases). Trimming took 4 bases from V and 3 from J, leaving 7 bases between them. From germline, CDR1 is SEHNR and CDR2 FQNEAQ (reference sequence). This CDR3 is 12 amino acids long.

The chain links TRBV4-2 to TRBJ2-1; 11 bases map to TRBD2. The CDR3 length is 16 residues. With 2 bases clipped from V and 6 bases from J, the junction kept 6 bases outside the gene matches. Germline V lookup: CDR1 LGHNA, CDR2 YNFKEQ. Written as DNA, the CDR3 is TGTGCCAGCAGCCAAAAAATAGCGGGAGGGACCAATGAGCAGTTCTTC. Its translation: CASSQKIAGGTNEQFF.

This chain uses TRBV2 with TRBJ2-5, with 11 bases that match TRBD1. CDR3 size: 18 residues. V was clipped by 6 bases and J by 6 bases; unmatched bases: 18. CDR1 and CDR2 (germline): SNHLY, FYNNEI. This CDR3 reads CASRRGDRGAIGLKTQYF. As DNA, the CDR3 is TGTGCCAGCAGAAGAGGGGACAGGGGGGCTATAGGCTTGAAGACCCAGTACTTC.

The chain links TRBV5-4 to TRBJ2-4; D perhaps matches TRBD2 (7 bases). This CDR3 contains 19 residues. Germline CDR1 reads SGHNT; CDR2 reads YYREEE (reference sequence). V lost 0 bases and J lost 0, with 19 bases in between. CDR3 residues: CASSLDPFRGALAKNIQYF. The CDR3 bases are TGTGCCAGCAGCTTGGATCCATTCCGGGGGGCACTAGCCAAAAACATTCAGTACTTC.

V is TRBV7-2 and J is TRBJ2-1; the match to TRBD2 covers 13 bases. Germline CDR1 and CDR2: SGHTA and FQGNSA. V trimming: 5 bases; J trimming: 8 bases; junction bases outside the gene matches: 3. CDR3 length: 14 residues. CDR3 sequence (DNA): TGTGCCAGCAGCCTAGGACTAGCGGGAGATGAGCAGTTCTTC. Translation: CASSLGLAGDEQFF.

The V call is TRBV2, the J call TRBJ2-3, with 7 bases fitting TRBD2. V lost 1 base and J lost 2; bases outside the gene matches: 3. Germline assignment: CDR1 SNHLY and CDR2 FYNNEI. The CDR3 is 15 amino acids. The CDR3 spells CASSEGSGITDTQYF. In nucleotides, the CDR3 is TGTGCCAGCAGTGAAGGAAGCGGGATCACAGATACGCAGTATTTT.